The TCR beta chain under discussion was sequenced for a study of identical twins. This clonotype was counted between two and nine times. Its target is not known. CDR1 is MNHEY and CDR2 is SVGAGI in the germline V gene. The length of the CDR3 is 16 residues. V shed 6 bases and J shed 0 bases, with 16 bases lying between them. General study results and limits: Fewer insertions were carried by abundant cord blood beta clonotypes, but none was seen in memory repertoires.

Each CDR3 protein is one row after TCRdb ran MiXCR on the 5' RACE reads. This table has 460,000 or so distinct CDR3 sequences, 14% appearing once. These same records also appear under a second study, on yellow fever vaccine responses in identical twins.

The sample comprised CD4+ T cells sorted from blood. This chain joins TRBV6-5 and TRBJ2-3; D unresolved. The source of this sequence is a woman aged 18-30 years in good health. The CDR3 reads CASSTSEGPSTDTQYF. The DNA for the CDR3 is TGTGCCAGCAGCACCTCCGAAGGGCCTAGCACAGATACGCAGTATTTT.